The T cell receptor beta chain described here comes from a study of T cell responses to AZD1222 COVID-19 vaccine. V lost 5 bases to trimming and J lost 0 bases, with 11 bases between them. CDR1 is SEHNR and CDR2 is FQNEAQ in the germline V gene (reference sequence). The length of the CDR3 is 14 residues. Broader study findings: Breadth and depth of Spike-specific TCRs rose after two AZD1222 doses. As reported, nearly half of all spike-specific TCRs target variant regions that are unmutated. The donor cohort was predominantly white British with a female majority, and clonal diversity may have been underestimated. Only a handful of people who got AZD1222 tested seropositive at baseline.

As to this clone: The antigen remains undetermined.

TCRdb's copy holds only in-frame clones and misses some; the assay was immunoSEQ multiplex PCR. Counted here are roughly 100,000 clones, about nine tenths occurring once; the ten biggest clones make up about 5%. The clonotype comes from an adult in good health. Source: peripheral blood, taken on day 0 of AZD1222 vaccination. The chain employs TRBV7-9 and TRBJ2-7, with D unresolved. The CDR3 protein is CASSPLQSSYEQYF. The CDR3, as DNA: TGTGCCAGCAGCCCCCTCCAAAGCTCCTACGAGCAGTACTTC.